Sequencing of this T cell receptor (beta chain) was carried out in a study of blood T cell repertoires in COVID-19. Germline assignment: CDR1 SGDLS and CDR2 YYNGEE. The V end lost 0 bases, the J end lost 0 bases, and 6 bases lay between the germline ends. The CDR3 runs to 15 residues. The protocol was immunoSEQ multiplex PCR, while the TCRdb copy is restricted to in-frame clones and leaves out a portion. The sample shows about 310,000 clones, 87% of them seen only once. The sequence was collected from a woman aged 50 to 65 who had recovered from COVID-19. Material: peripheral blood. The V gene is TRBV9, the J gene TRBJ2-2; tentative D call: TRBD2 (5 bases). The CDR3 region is CASSVVGANTGELFF. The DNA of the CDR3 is TGTGCCAGCAGCGTAGTCGGGGCGAACACCGGGGAGCTGTTTTTT.